This TCR beta chain was sequenced during a study of blood T cell repertoires in COVID-19. Study as a whole: Samples taken during acute and convalescent COVID-19 were collected in the United States, Italy and Spain.

This clone was found a few times. The germline V gene encodes CDR1 SGHTA and CDR2 FQGNSA. The CDR3 length is 19 residues. J was trimmed by 7 bases and V by 5 bases; bases with no gene match: 14. Per the original methods: Nucleated cell counts were estimated from reference gene primer amplification. The method was immunoSEQ multiplex PCR; TCRdb's version includes in-frame clones alone and lacks a portion of them. The V and J calls and the clone size are those of that table, but D and trimming were determined from the DNA. The repertoire holds approximately 290,000 clones, with 90% as singletons. This study enrolled people aged 18 to 89 from approximately 24 US geographic areas. For recovered donors of Cohort 3, there were two negative PCRs, clearance, or symptom resolution.

This rearrangement joins TRBV7-2 to TRBJ2-1; 16 positions agree with TRBD2. Sequenced material: PBMCs or T cells enriched from blood (not recorded which). The TCR was taken from a young woman who had recovered from COVID-19. The CDR3 region has the DNA TGTGCCAGCAGCGTCCAACCGGGACTAGCGGGAGGGCTGGAGAATGAGCAGTTCTTC. This gives the protein CASSVQPGLAGGLENEQFF.